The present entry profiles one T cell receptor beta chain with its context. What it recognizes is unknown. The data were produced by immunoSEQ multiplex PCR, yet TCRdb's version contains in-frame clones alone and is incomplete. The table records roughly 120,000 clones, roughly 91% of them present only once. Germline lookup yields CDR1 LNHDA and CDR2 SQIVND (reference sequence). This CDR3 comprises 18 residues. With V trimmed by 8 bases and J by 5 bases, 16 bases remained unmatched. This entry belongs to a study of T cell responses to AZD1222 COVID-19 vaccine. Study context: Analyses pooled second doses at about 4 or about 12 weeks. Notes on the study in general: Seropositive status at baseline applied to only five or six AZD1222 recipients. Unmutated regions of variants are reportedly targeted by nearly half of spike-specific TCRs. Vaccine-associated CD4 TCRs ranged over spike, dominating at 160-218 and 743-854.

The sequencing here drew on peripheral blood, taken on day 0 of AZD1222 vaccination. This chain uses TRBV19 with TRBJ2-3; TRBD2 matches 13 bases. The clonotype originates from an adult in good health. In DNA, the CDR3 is TGTGCCAGTTCCCCTGGGGGGACTAGCGGGAAAAATAGAGATACGCAGTATTTT. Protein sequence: CASSPGGTSGKNRDTQYF.